This is a list of T cell receptor beta chains from one sample in a study of Graves' ophthalmopathy and Graves' hyperthyroidism. TCRdb independently ran MiXCR on the multiplex PCR reads; one entry per CDR3 protein. The sample has roughly 350,000 distinct CDR3 sequences, 17% seen once. What was sequenced was peripheral blood. Receptors originate from an adult woman with stable Graves' hyperthyroidism. CDR3s include the opening cysteine and the closing phenylalanine or tryptophan. A D gene is named only where the DNA matches it firmly. The size entry is marked missing in some rows and otherwise reads once, few, many or a size class.

16,TRBV6-1,TRBJ1-1,.,TRBD1,TGTGCCAGCAGTCCCCCAGGGGGCGCCATGAACACTGAAGCTTTCTTT,CASSPPGGAMNTEAFF
14,TRBV20-1,TRBJ2-5,few,TRBD2,TGCAGTGCTAGAGGCCGGGACTATCAAGAGACCCAGTACTTC,CSARGRDYQETQYF
14,TRBV19,TRBJ1-1,many,.,TGTGCCAGTACCAAGGCCCGAGCCGGCACTGAAGCTTTCTTT,CASTKARAGTEAFF
14,TRBV29-1,TRBJ2-7,.,TRBD1,TGCAGCGTTGTTCCGGGACAGATGACCTACGAGCAGTACTTC,CSVVPGQMTYEQYF
18,TRBV28,TRBJ2-7,many,TRBD2,TGTGCCAGCAGGCCCGCCCATAGCGGGAGGGCCCGCCCGGACGAGCAGTACTTC,CASRPAHSGRARPDEQYF
16,TRBV28,TRBJ1-6,many,TRBD1,TGTGCCAGCAGTGGGACAGGGCGGTCGGATAATTCACCCCTCCACTTT,CASSGTGRSDNSPLHF
15,TRBV11-2,TRBJ1-5,many,TRBD1,TGTGCCAGCAGCTTAGATCAGGGGGAAGTTCAGCCCCAGCATTTT,CASSLDQGEVQPQHF
11,TRBV28,TRBJ2-2,many,.,TGTGCCAGCAGCTGGGGCGGGGAGCTGTTTTTT,CASSWGGELFF
14,TRBV28,TRBJ2-7,many,TRBD2,TGTGCCAGCAGCGGACTAGCCCCTACCTACGAGCAGTACTTC,CASSGLAPTYEQYF
14,TRBV9,TRBJ2-7,.,.,TGTGCCAGCAGCGTAGCGGCTACCACCTACGAGCAGTACTTC,CASSVAATTYEQYF